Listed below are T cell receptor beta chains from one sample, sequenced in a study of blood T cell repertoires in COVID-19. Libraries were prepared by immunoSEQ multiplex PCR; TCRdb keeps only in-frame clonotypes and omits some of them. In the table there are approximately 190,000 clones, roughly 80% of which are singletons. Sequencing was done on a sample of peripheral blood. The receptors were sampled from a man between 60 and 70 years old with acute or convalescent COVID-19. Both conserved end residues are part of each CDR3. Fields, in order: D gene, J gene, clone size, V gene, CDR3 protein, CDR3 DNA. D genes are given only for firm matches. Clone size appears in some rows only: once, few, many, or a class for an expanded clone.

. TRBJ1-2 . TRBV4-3 CASSQDFTNGYTF TGCGCCAGCAGCCAAGATTTCACTAATGGCTACACCTTC
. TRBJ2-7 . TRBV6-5 CASSSSRYEQYF TGTGCCAGCAGTTCGAGCCGCTACGAGCAGTACTTC
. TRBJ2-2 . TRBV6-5 CASRSSSRNTGELFF TGTGCCAGCAGGTCTTCTAGCAGGAACACCGGGGAGCTGTTTTTT
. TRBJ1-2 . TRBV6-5 CASSRARRGHGYTF TGTGCCAGCAGTAGGGCACGGCGGGGGCATGGCTACACCTTC
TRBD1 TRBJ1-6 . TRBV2 CASSSLGRTGYAPLHF TGTGCCAGCAGTTCCCTCGGAAGGACAGGGTACGCGCCCCTCCACTTT
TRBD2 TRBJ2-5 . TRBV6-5 CASSYSGTRGQTQYF TGTGCCAGCAGTTACTCCGGGACTAGGGGCCAGACCCAGTACTTC
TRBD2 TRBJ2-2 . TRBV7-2 CASSLASGGAAGELFF TGTGCCAGCAGCTTAGCGAGCGGGGGGGCCGCCGGGGAGCTGTTTTTT
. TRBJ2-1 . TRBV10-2 CASAGTGNNEQFF TGCGCCAGCGCCGGGACTGGTAACAATGAGCAGTTCTTC
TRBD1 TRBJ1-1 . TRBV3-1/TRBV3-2 CASSQGTGGVNTEAFF TGTGCCAGCAGCCAAGGAACAGGGGGAGTAAACACTGAAGCTTTCTTT
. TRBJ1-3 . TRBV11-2 CASSSWRGSGNTIYF TGTGCCAGCAGCTCCTGGAGAGGCTCTGGAAACACCATATATTTT
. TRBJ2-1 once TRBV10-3 CAISDSREPEHEQFF TGTGCCATCAGTGATTCGCGCGAGCCGGAGCATGAGCAGTTCTTC